The 18 T cell receptor beta chains below all came from one sample that was sequenced in a study of OX40 agonist ivuxolimab in advanced cancers. Libraries were prepared through the immunoSEQ multiplex PCR assay. TCRdb mirrors the immuneACCESS table, restricted to in-frame sequences. Some clones are absent from its copies; in checked studies, under half trace to an unresolved V gene, and the reason for the others is unknown. The sample table shows under 20,000 clones, and around nine tenths are seen once. Approximately 30% of the sample goes to the ten largest clones. The sequenced sample was CD4+ or CD8+ T cells sorted from blood, obtained in a trial of the OX40 agonist ivuxolimab. These receptors were obtained from an adult with an advanced solid tumor such as melanoma, head and neck, liver or kidney cancer.

The chain couples TRBV11-3 to TRBJ2-4, with a weak D call TRBD2 (6 bases). The CDR3 sequence is 18 residues long. Trimming left V 3 bases short and J 9 bases short, with 27 bases between. Germline lookup yields CDR1 SGHNT and CDR2 YENEEA. DNA of the CDR3: TGTGCCAGCAGCTTCGAGGTATTGTCGCGGGGACCTGAGGGCATTCAGTACTTC. Its translation is CASSFEVLSRGPEGIQYF.

The J gene is TRBJ1-6, the V gene TRBV7-9; D is ambiguous. The V gene lost 5 bases and the J gene lost 8 bases, with 16 bases spanning the gap. Germline V gives CDR1 SEHNR, CDR2 FQNEAQ (reference sequence). The CDR3 length is 15 residues. The CDR3 spells CASSPRTFSDSPLHF. CDR3 sequence (DNA): TGTGCCAGCAGCCCACGGACCTTTTCAGATTCACCCCTCCACTTT.

The chain employs TRBV6-9 and TRBJ1-2, with 9 bases lining up with TRBD1. The CDR3 sequence is 15 residues long. Germline values: CDR1 MNHGY, CDR2 SVAAGI. J was trimmed by 6 bases and V by 6 bases; bases with no gene match: 11. The CDR3 loop reads CASRRTGTGIHGYTF. Here the CDR3 DNA reads TGTGCCAGCAGACGAACCGGGACAGGGATTCATGGCTACACCTTC.

Details on this clone: One end of the junction varies from germline; a read error may be responsible. This chain connects TRBV10-1 to TRBJ1-1; D is perhaps TRBD1 (5 bases). The germline CDR1 and CDR2 sequences are WNHNN and SYGVQD (reference sequence). The CDR3 covers 16 residues. CDR3 nucleotides: TGCGCCAGCAGTGAGTTTGGGGCCAGCGGGAACTCTGAAGCTTTCTTT. It is translated as CASSEFGASGNSEAFF.

The gene calls are TRBV9 and TRBJ2-7, with D perhaps assigned TRBD1 or TRBD2 (5 bases each). The CDR3 runs 15 residues. V lost 4 bases, J lost 2 bases, and 16 bases lay in between. Germline V lookup: CDR1 SGDLS, CDR2 YYNGEE. Here the CDR3 DNA reads TGTGCCAGCAGCCGGGACGGAAATGCCCCCTACGAGCAGTACTTC. It is translated as CASSRDGNAPYEQYF.

The chain joins TRBV22-1 to TRBJ2-7; TRBD1, the table's D call, lacks a check against the DNA. TRBV22-1 constitutes a pseudogene. The CDR3 spans 13 residues. This CDR3 is CPGGDRVIYEQYF. The CDR3 DNA reads as TGTCCTGGCGGGGACAGGGTTATCTACGAGCAGTACTTC.

The CDR3 DNA sequence: TGTGCCATCAGTGGAGAGACAGGGGGCCGAGACTATGGCTACACCTTC. It translates to CAISGETGGRDYGYTF. The V gene is TRBV10-3, the J gene TRBJ1-2; 10 positions agree with TRBD1. CDR1 and CDR2 from the germline V gene are ENHRY and SYGVKD. The V gene end was trimmed by 4 bases and the J gene end by 3 bases; junction bases not matched to a gene: 8. CDR3 length: 16 residues.

CDR3 region: CSTGKRGTDTQYF. CDR3 bases: TGCAGTACGGGAAAGCGGGGCACAGATACGCAGTATTTT. This chain joins TRBV29-1 and TRBJ2-3, with D maybe TRBD2 (6 bases). This CDR3 contains 13 residues. The germline V gene has CDR1 SQVTM and CDR2 ANQGSEA.

This clone has only a few counts. The chain couples TRBV5-1 to TRBJ2-5; the match to TRBD1 covers 9 bases. Germline values: CDR1 SGHRS, CDR2 YFSETQ. This CDR3 spans 18 amino acids. Unmatched junction bases numbered 13, after V lost 3 bases and J lost 1 base. The DNA of the CDR3 is TGCGCCAGCAGCTGGGAACAGGGACAGGGAGTAACCCAAGAGACCCAGTACTTC. Translation gives CASSWEQGQGVTQETQYF.

The rearrangement uses TRBV7-9 and TRBJ1-4; tentatively, D is TRBD1 (5 bases). Germline CDR1 reads SEHNR; CDR2 reads FQNEAQ (reference sequence). CDR3 length: 14 amino acids. Trimming removed 5 bases from V and 1 base from J, with 8 bases in between. The CDR3 region is CASSRDGTNEKLFF. The CDR3 DNA sequence: TGTGCCAGCAGCCGGGACGGAACTAATGAAAAACTGTTTTTT.

The chain couples TRBV19 to TRBJ1-5, with a possible D match to TRBD1 (5 bases). The CDR3 loop spans 14 amino acids. The germline V and J ends were trimmed by 4 bases and 4 bases, with 11 bases remaining between them. From germline, CDR1 is LNHDA and CDR2 SQIVND (reference sequence). This CDR3 reads CASSNRDGNQPQHF. In DNA form, the CDR3 reads TGTGCCAGTAGTAACCGGGACGGAAATCAGCCCCAGCATTTT. Filled out from reference TRBV19 and TRBJ1-5, the complete variable domain reads DGGITQSPKYLFRKEGQNVTLSCEQNLNHDAMYWYRQDPGQGLRLIYYSQIVNDFQKGDIAEGYSVSREKKESFPLTVTSAQKNPTAFYLCASSNRDGNQPQHFGDGTRLSIL.

The chain's CDR3 is CASSLGTGHNSGNEQFF. The CDR3 bases are TGTGCCAGCAGCTTAGGGACAGGACATAATTCGGGCAATGAGCAGTTCTTC. The V and J genes are TRBV7-6 and TRBJ2-1; TRBD1 matches at 7 bases. Germline assignment: CDR1 SGHVS and CDR2 FNYEAQ. The trim removed 1 base at V and 6 bases at J, leaving 12 bases unmatched. This CDR3 is built from 17 residues.

This clone was observed a few times. This rearrangement joins TRBV5-8 to TRBJ2-1; TRBD2 matches 10 bases. Trimming at V came to 6 bases and at J to 7 bases, leaving 10 bases not matched to a gene. Germline CDR1 reads SGHTS; CDR2 reads YDEGEE. This CDR3 is 15 amino acids long. CDR3 loop: CASTPIAGGGNEQFF. CDR3 in DNA: TGTGCCAGCACCCCTATAGCGGGGGGAGGGAATGAGCAGTTCTTC.

This clone was picked up one time. The chain combines TRBV19 with TRBJ2-1; 7 bases are a match to TRBD2. V shed 1 base and J 3 bases; nucleotides not matched to a gene: 3. This CDR3 is 15 amino acids long. Germline CDR1 LNHDA, CDR2 SQIVND (reference sequence). CDR3 region: CASSIVASGYNEQFF. Here the CDR3 DNA reads TGTGCCAGTAGTATAGTGGCTAGCGGCTACAATGAGCAGTTCTTC.

This chain links TRBV5-6 with TRBJ2-3, with D possibly TRBD1 on 6 matching bases. The CDR3 spans 14 residues. Trimming stripped 3 bases from V and 8 bases from J, with 16 bases between. CDR1 and CDR2 from the germline V gene are SGHDT and YYEEEE. The CDR3 bases are TGTGCCAGCAGCTCGGGACAACGGTTCGGTACGCAGTATTTT. Its protein product is CASSSGQRFGTQYF.

The chain uses TRBV2 and TRBJ2-3; 9 bases match TRBD2. J gave up 2 bases and V 1 base, and 1 base lay outside the gene matches. The germline gives CDR1 SNHLY, CDR2 FYNNEI. The CDR3 length is 15 residues. This CDR3 reads CASSEGGRATDTQYF. CDR3 sequence (DNA): TGTGCCAGCAGTGAAGGCGGGAGGGCCACAGATACGCAGTATTTT.

The V gene is TRBV6-5, the J gene TRBJ2-5, with 7 bases lining up with TRBD2. CDR3 length: 15 residues. V lost 4 bases to trimming and J lost 5 bases; unmatched junction nucleotides: 10. CDR1 and CDR2 (germline): MNHEY, SVGAGI. The CDR3 DNA follows: TGTGCCAGCAGTTTCAGTGCGGGAGTCGGGGAGACCCAGTACTTC. Its protein product is CASSFSAGVGETQYF.

The V and J genes are TRBV6-5 and TRBJ2-7; 11 bases map to TRBD2. CDR1 is MNHEY, CDR2 SVGAGI, per germline. This CDR3 comprises 15 residues. Germline trimming cut 6 bases from V and 2 bases from J; bases unmatched to any gene: 6. The DNA for the CDR3 is TGTGCCAGCAGGACCGGGACTAGCGGAACCTACGAGCAGTACTTC. This sequence encodes CASRTGTSGTYEQYF.